These 30 T cell receptor beta chains were sequenced from one sample in a study of cytomegalovirus exposure and HLA in healthy donors. Both 60 Vbeta primers and 13 Jbeta primers went into the PCR. Produced via immunoSEQ multiplex PCR; TCRdb's table is partial and in-frame only. The data contain 60,000 or so clones, approximately 80% of them singletons. Sequenced: PBMCs. All receptors come from a woman in her thirties or forties in good health and CMV-seropositive.

CDR3 region: CASSPTGKGSNQPQHF. CDR3 coding DNA: TGTGCCAGTAGCCCGACAGGGAAAGGGAGCAATCAGCCCCAGCATTTT. The genes are TRBV19 and TRBJ1-5; 7 bases are shared with TRBD1. CDR3 length equals 16 residues. The V segment lost 6 bases and the J segment 1 base; nucleotides outside the gene matches: 9. Germline CDR1 reads LNHDA; CDR2 reads SQIVND (reference sequence).

V is TRBV7-9 and J is TRBJ1-6; D is possibly TRBD1 (6 bases). This CDR3 spans 13 amino acids. Germline CDR1 is SEHNR and CDR2 is FQNEAQ (reference sequence). Trimming took 0 bases from V and 10 from J, leaving 7 bases between them. The chain's CDR3 is CASSLAQGSPLHF. The CDR3 coding sequence is TGTGCCAGCAGCTTAGCGCAGGGGTCACCCCTCCACTTT.

The rearrangement uses TRBV27 and TRBJ2-3; 10 bases fit TRBD2. This CDR3 region has 16 residues. Trimming at V came to 6 bases and at J to 2 bases, leaving 8 bases not matched to a gene. CDR1 MNHEY and CDR2 SMNVEV come from the germline V gene (reference sequence). CDR3 sequence (DNA): TGTGCCAGCAGGGCTAGGACTAGCGGATCCACAGATACGCAGTATTTT. As protein: CASRARTSGSTDTQYF.

The V call is TRBV9, the J call TRBJ2-5, with a weak D call TRBD2 (5 bases). V gave up 7 bases and J gave up 4 bases, with 14 bases separating them. Germline values: CDR1 SGDLS, CDR2 YYNGEE. CDR3 length: 13 residues. DNA of the CDR3: TGTGCCAGCCCCGGCGAGGGAGCAGAGACCCAGTACTTC. Its translation: CASPGEGAETQYF.

The rearrangement links TRBV7-9 to TRBJ1-1; D is unclear. CDR1 SEHNR and CDR2 FQNEAQ come from the germline V gene (reference sequence). The germline V and J ends were trimmed by 3 bases and 10 bases, with 12 bases remaining between them. This CDR3 is 12 amino acids long. This CDR3 is CASSFRAGRAFF. DNA for the CDR3: TGTGCCAGCAGCTTTAGAGCTGGGAGAGCTTTCTTT.

The chain combines TRBV6-1 with TRBJ1-1; possible D gene TRBD1, 6 bases. The V gene lost 2 bases and the J gene lost 5 bases, with 12 bases spanning the gap. The germline CDR1 and CDR2 sequences are MNHNS and SASEGT. The CDR3 runs 14 residues. The CDR3 DNA follows: TGTGCCAGCAGTGAATATAGGGGGGGAACTGAAGCTTTCTTT. Encoded protein: CASSEYRGGTEAFF.

The table lists this clone with a few counts. This chain joins TRBV10-1 and TRBJ1-2; D might be TRBD1 (6 bases). CDR3 length: 15 amino acids. The V end lost 7 bases, the J end lost 4 bases, and 19 bases lay between the germline ends. CDR1 is WNHNN and CDR2 is SYGVQD in the germline V gene (reference sequence). CDR3 in DNA: TGCGCCAGCATCATAACCCCAGGGGCTGGCTATGGCTACACCTTC. Translation: CASIITPGAGYGYTF.

V and J are TRBV15 and TRBJ1-1, with TRBD1 matching 9 bases. Germline V gives CDR1 LNHNV, CDR2 YYDKDF (reference sequence). This CDR3 region has 13 residues. V was clipped by 6 bases and J by 4 bases; unmatched bases: 3. The DNA for the CDR3 is TGTGCCACCAGACTGGACAGGGGCACTGAAGCTTTCTTT. It encodes CATRLDRGTEAFF.

This clone was seen just once. J is TRBJ1-1 and V is TRBV18; D is possibly TRBD1 (6 bases). The CDR3 has 15 amino acids. With 3 bases removed from V and 5 bases from J, the gap between germline ends came to 16 bases. The germline CDR1 and CDR2 sequences are KGHSH and LQKENI. CDR3 nucleotides: TGTGCCAGCTCACCGTACATACAGGGAGGGACTGAAGCTTTCTTT. This codes for CASSPYIQGGTEAFF.

This clone occurred a few times. This rearrangement joins TRBV15 to TRBJ2-3; 8 bases are shared with TRBD2. Germline trimming cut 0 bases from V and 2 bases from J; bases unmatched to any gene: 10. The CDR3 sequence is 18 residues long. Germline values: CDR1 LNHNV, CDR2 YYDKDF (reference sequence). DNA of the CDR3: TGTGCCACCAGCAGAGATCGGTTGATAGCGGGGAACACAGATACGCAGTATTTT. Translation gives CATSRDRLIAGNTDTQYF. Using reference TRBV15 and TRBJ2-3 for the parts outside the CDR3, the full variable domain is DAMVIQNPRYQVTQFGKPVTLSCSQTLNHNVMYWYQQKSSQAPKLLFHYYDKDFNNEADTPDNFQSRRPNTSFCFLDIRSPGLGDTAMYLCATSRDRLIAGNTDTQYFGPGTRLTVL.

The gene calls are TRBV4-1 and TRBJ2-7, with 10 bases matching TRBD1. V trimming: 4 bases; J trimming: 3 bases; junction bases outside the gene matches: 3. Germline assignment: CDR1 MGHRA and CDR2 YSYEKL. This CDR3 is 14 amino acids long. The CDR3 DNA sequence: TGCGCCAGCAGCCTCGGGACAGGGGTCTACGAGCAGTACTTC. As protein: CASSLGTGVYEQYF.

The chain recombines TRBV30 with TRBJ1-2, with D maybe TRBD1 (6 bases). The CDR3 covers 15 residues. From germline, CDR1 is GTSNPN and CDR2 SVGIG (reference sequence). V was cut by 7 bases and J by 8 bases, with 26 bases left in between. CDR3 amino acids: CASNRIRQAQRGYTF. The CDR3 DNA reads TGTGCCTCGAACCGGATACGACAGGCCCAAAGGGGCTACACCTTC.

The chain couples TRBV11-2 to TRBJ2-5; maybe TRBD1 (7 bases). The CDR3 sequence is 17 residues long. CDR1 and CDR2 from the germline V gene are SGHAT and FQNNGV. Trimming left V 2 bases short and J 5 bases short, with 21 bases between. The CDR3 DNA reads as TGTGCCAGCAGCTTACGGGAGAGACAGGGAAGTAAGGAGACCCAGTACTTC. Protein: CASSLRERQGSKETQYF.

The chain carries TRBV5-1 and TRBJ1-4, with 11 positions matching TRBD1. Germline V gene lookup returns CDR1 SGHRS and CDR2 YFSETQ. CDR3 length: 16 residues. V was clipped by 1 base and J by 7 bases; unmatched bases: 6. CDR3 region: CASSLLSGQGGEKLFF. The CDR3 nucleotides are TGCGCCAGCAGCTTGCTATCGGGACAGGGGGGTGAAAAACTGTTTTTT.

This clone has just one count. DNA for the CDR3: TGTGCCAGCAGCCCCAGAGGACATCGGGCCTATAATTCACCCCTCCACTTT. Residues: CASSPRGHRAYNSPLHF. The chain couples TRBV21-1 to TRBJ1-6; the table's D call, TRBD1, has no DNA check behind it. TRBV21-1 is a pseudogene. This CDR3 region has 17 residues.

This clone was seen a handful of times. V and J are TRBV6-6 and TRBJ1-2, with D unresolved. V lost 8 bases, J lost 4 bases, and 20 bases lay in between. CDR3 length: 15 amino acids. Germline V gene data show CDR1 as MNHNY and CDR2 as SVGAGI (reference sequence). CDR3 nucleotide sequence: TGTGCCAGCTCAAAAACCCTGGTGCGTGGCTATGGCTACACCTTC. It specifies CASSKTLVRGYGYTF.

The V call is TRBV18, the J call TRBJ1-4; D unresolved. The CDR3 is 14 amino acids. Trimming left V 4 bases short and J 0 bases short, with 6 bases between. CDR1 and CDR2 (germline): KGHSH, LQKENI. CDR3 bases: TGTGCCAGCTCACGTCAGACAACTAATGAAAAACTGTTTTTT. It is translated as CASSRQTTNEKLFF.

This clone was seen only once. The V call is TRBV6-5, the J call TRBJ2-7; 12 bases align to TRBD2. The germline V gene encodes CDR1 MNHEY and CDR2 SVGAGI. This CDR3 spans 15 amino acids. The V gene end was trimmed by 7 bases and the J gene end by 6 bases; junction bases not matched to a gene: 10. CDR3 amino acids: CASTNRTSGVFEQYF. CDR3 nucleotides: TGTGCCAGCACCAACAGGACTAGCGGGGTGTTCGAGCAGTACTTC.

Here the CDR3 reads CASSLDGGDDTQYF. The CDR3 DNA is TGCGCCAGCAGCCTTGACGGGGGAGACGATACGCAGTATTTT. The V call is TRBV5-1, the J call TRBJ2-3, with D possibly matching TRBD2 (6 bases). Germline-derived CDR1 and CDR2 are SGHRS and YFSETQ. V was cut by 4 bases and J by 6 bases, with 15 bases left in between. The CDR3 length is 14 residues.

The chain recombines TRBV29-1 with TRBJ1-1; 7 bases are shared with TRBD1. Germline CDR1 SQVTM, CDR2 ANQGSEA. The J segment lost 1 base and the V segment lost 7 bases, leaving 3 bases of the junction unmatched. The CDR3 totals 12 residues. CDR3 in amino acids: CSGGQTNTEAFF. CDR3 DNA: TGCAGCGGGGGACAGACGAACACTGAAGCTTTCTTT.

The chain has TRBV27 and TRBJ1-1, with D unresolved. Germline CDR1 reads MNHEY; CDR2 reads SMNVEV (reference sequence). CDR3 length: 15 residues. Trimming pared 7 bases from V and 4 bases from J, leaving 19 bases between. The CDR3 loop reads CASKGEGREGTEAFF. CDR3 DNA sequence: TGTGCCAGCAAGGGAGAGGGCCGGGAGGGCACTGAAGCTTTCTTT.

This chain links TRBV7-2 with TRBJ1-2; 8 bases match TRBD1. Germline V gives CDR1 SGHTA, CDR2 FQGNSA. The V gene end was trimmed by 1 base and the J gene end by 8 bases; junction bases not matched to a gene: 6. The CDR3 spans 14 residues. CDR3 region: CASSLVTGDGGYTF. The CDR3 DNA is TGTGCCAGCAGCTTAGTGACAGGGGATGGGGGCTACACCTTC.

The chain carries TRBV9 and TRBJ2-5; maybe TRBD2 (5 bases). This CDR3 contains 15 residues. CDR1 and CDR2 (germline): SGDLS, YYNGEE. Between the trimmed V and J ends, which lost 0 bases and 2 bases, there was a span of 11 bases. In DNA form, the CDR3 reads TGTGCCAGCAGCGTAGGAGCGGTCCTACAAGAGACCCAGTACTTC. Amino acids: CASSVGAVLQETQYF.

The chain employs TRBV6-5 and TRBJ2-7; no reliable D call. The CDR3 length is 14 residues. The germline V gene has CDR1 MNHEY and CDR2 SVGAGI. The germline V and J ends were trimmed by 6 bases and 3 bases, with 15 bases remaining between them. The CDR3 region is CASSRSGDYYEQYF. The CDR3 bases are TGTGCCAGCAGCCGAAGTGGAGATTACTACGAGCAGTACTTC.

This clone was picked up a small number of times. The V and J genes are TRBV29-1 and TRBJ2-1; TRBD1 might be the D (5 bases). The CDR3 spans 15 residues. Trimming pared 6 bases from V and 6 bases from J, leaving 21 bases between. Germline V CDR1 and CDR2: SQVTM, ANQGSEA. Here the CDR3 reads CSVQSRVSGVNEQFF. The CDR3 bases are TGCAGCGTCCAATCCAGGGTATCGGGCGTCAATGAGCAGTTCTTC.

V is TRBV10-3 and J is TRBJ2-3; D might be TRBD1 (5 bases). This CDR3 spans 16 amino acids. Germline loops: CDR1 ENHRY, CDR2 SYGVKD. Trimming took off 4 bases at V and 0 bases at J, with 14 bases between the two ends. The CDR3, as DNA: TGTGCCATCAGTGCTTGGGGCCCGGAGAGCACAGATACGCAGTATTTT. It specifies CAISAWGPESTDTQYF.

This clone has just one count. The rearrangement joins TRBV19 to TRBJ2-2; 8 bases line up with TRBD1. Germline CDR1 reads LNHDA; CDR2 reads SQIVND (reference sequence). This CDR3 contains 16 residues. J lost 6 bases, V lost 6 bases, and 12 bases had no gene match. The CDR3, as DNA: TGTGCCAGTAGATGGGGGACAGGCTTCATTTCCGGGGAGCTGTTTTTT. Its protein is CASRWGTGFISGELFF.

The V gene is TRBV6-1, the J gene TRBJ1-2, with TRBD1 identical over 9 bases. The CDR3 consists of 19 residues. The V gene end was trimmed by 2 bases and the J gene end by 8 bases; junction bases not matched to a gene: 21. Germline CDR1 reads MNHNS; CDR2 reads SASEGT. The DNA of the CDR3 is TGTGCCAGCAGTGAAAATCCGGGGTACCTTACGACAGGGGGTAAGGGCTACACCTTC. The encoded protein is CASSENPGYLTTGGKGYTF.

CDR3 bases: TGTGCCAGCTCACCAGCGGGCTCCCAAGAGACCCAGTACTTC. Translating it yields CASSPAGSQETQYF. V is TRBV18 and J is TRBJ2-5; D possibly corresponds to TRBD2 (5 bases). Germline V gene sequence: CDR1 KGHSH, CDR2 LQKENI. Trimming left V 2 bases short and J 1 base short, with 8 bases between. This CDR3 is built from 14 residues.

J is TRBJ1-3 and V is TRBV28, with TRBD1 as a possible D gene (5 bases). With 7 bases removed from V and 1 base from J, the gap between germline ends came to 20 bases. This CDR3 comprises 17 residues. Per the germline V gene, CDR1 is MDHEN and CDR2 is SYDVKM. CDR3 region: CASTSGGVGGSGNTIYF. The CDR3 DNA is TGTGCCAGCACTAGCGGTGGGGTCGGGGGTTCTGGAAACACCATATATTTT.